The source of this TCR beta chain is a study of cytomegalovirus exposure and HLA in healthy donors (dated by TCRdb to the late 2010s). About the investigation overall: An earlier analysis of about 530 of the donors reported approximately 260 Gb of sequence data and around 100 million unique TCR beta sequences obtained from around 190 million T cells. Around 320 gigabases of sequencing data and roughly 90 million unique TCR sequences were included in an early release covering 550 to 800 HLA-typed donors. Of the 300 to 450 genotyped donors, about 84% fell in the genetic ancestry cluster associated with self-reported Caucasian donors. The study aimed to test whether signatures of past pathogen exposure could be identified by cataloging public T cell receptors. The T cell repertoires of 666 subjects were profiled by immunosequencing and related to cytomegalovirus serostatus. Along with the approximately 700-subject first cohort, a separate validation cohort of over a hundred different subjects was used. To predict cytomegalovirus infection status, the study combined high-throughput TCR immunosequencing, statistical association of individual TCRs with disease status, and machine learning. In a later analysis, previously published TCR beta repertoires from fewer than 750 donors were re-analyzed and high-resolution HLA genotyping was added so that TCR occurrence patterns could be studied. The later analysis used no new phenotypic data to find candidate immune exposures, relying instead on TCR beta sequences and their occurrence across donors. An earlier analysis of around 540 of the donors applied high-throughput TCR beta sequencing to assess whether each TCR beta V gene segment acted as functional or pseudogenic. Donor age, sex, ethnicity and CMV serostatus were compiled alongside the repertoire data. A later genetic analysis used genome-wide SNP genotypes for about three fifths of the 666 donors, treating that subset as a discovery cohort. Every discovery cohort repertoire had been produced on one sequencing platform. Both class I and class II loci were covered by HLA typing, at four-digit resolution. The number of donors typed differed by locus, with 629-630 for A, B, C, DRB1 and DQB1, around 560 for DQA1, over 600 for DPA1, and some 440 for DPB1. Roughly five DR-DQ haplotypes were handled as single units for association and clustering because linkage in the cohort was strong. Among around 400 genotyped donors of the cohort, an average of about 220,000 unique TCR beta nucleotide sequences was sequenced per donor, of which roughly 17% were non-productive.

Findings and caveats that apply to the study as a whole: The authors suggested that the approach could potentially be extended to other disease states and immunological phenotypes. Some IMGT-functional V segments, including TRBV6-2 and TRBV6-3, could not be distinguished by the 87-base-pair reads and were therefore excluded. For the cohort, immune exposure information was limited to CMV serostatus. A group of highly shared sequence variants was considered likely to be a technical artifact of the sequencing pipeline. V-gene and J-gene trimming of TCR beta chains was associated with a missense DCLRE1C variant in a later genetic analysis, and the association was replicated in an independent cohort. A later analysis found that most CMV-associated TCR beta chains appeared HLA-restricted, with HLA associations seemingly driven largely by CMV exposure. In this cohort, only TCR beta chains were sequenced, and detectable features were limited by the absence of alpha or paired-chain data. Correlated functional status among segregating V segments might reflect linkage disequilibrium, but an unknown experimental factor could not be ruled out. A few of the identified cytomegalovirus-associated TCR beta chains were confirmed in vitro to be specific for cytomegalovirus antigens. In a later analysis, TCR association rates were found to vary across HLA loci, with the most associated TCRs seen for DRB1 alleles and the fewest for HLA-C alleles. Cytomegalovirus status was reported to be diagnosed by the classifier with high specificity and sensitivity in both the original and validation cohorts. The earlier analysis of approximately 590 of the donors excluded around 17 rarely observed V segments, including chromosome 9 orphons, because counts were too low. At a false discovery rate of 0.05, a later analysis linked some 18,000 TCR beta sequences to specific HLA alleles. Compared with the roughly 670-donor mean, donors in an Asian-associated ancestry cluster had fewer N-insertions in productive TCRs, according to a later genetic analysis. In a later analysis, HLA-associated TCR beta chains showed more clonal expansion and lower generation probabilities than non-associated chains that were equally common. A further reported finding was that TCR beta sequences accurately predicted the HLA-A and HLA-B alleles for most subjects in the first cohort. While some public TCRs were present in many individuals, most TCR sequences turned up only very rarely across donors. Because HLA typing was missing for some donors at each locus, association tests included only the typed subset. When HLA alleles, especially DR and DQ, strongly co-occurred, TCR associations were difficult to assign to individual alleles. The study gave a list of over 150 TCR beta chains associated with cytomegalovirus. Presence/absence analyses assumed roughly uniform sequencing depth across donors, an assumption that may not hold. According to a later analysis, parvovirus B19, influenza, CMV and Epstein-Barr virus appeared linked to several top co-occurrence clusters. In an earlier analysis of 587 of the donors, most TCR beta V segments appeared in productive rearrangements about 87% or about 30% of the time, broadly matching IMGT annotations.

There are 13 amino acids in the CDR3, from cysteine to phenylalanine inclusive. The DNA shown is the 39-base CDR3, in frame from base 1. CDR1 MNHEY and CDR2 SVGAGI are derived from the germline V gene. V is pared back by 5 bases and J by 5 bases, with 9 bases lying between the germline termini. Concerning this clone: Its antigen is currently not known. Base qualities are not recorded, but no much larger clone differs from it by a single base.

The library came from the immunoSEQ multiplex PCR assay. A mixture of 60 forward primers for TCR Vbeta segments and 13 reverse primers for TCR Jbeta segments was used in the multiplex PCR. The CDR3 region of rearranged TCR beta genes was amplified from genomic DNA by a multiplex PCR assay. The amplified TCR beta libraries were sequenced on the Illumina HiSeq System as 87-base-pair reads. Per the original workflow: Across the 500 to 700 repertoires, a later analysis counted about 81 million unique TCR beta chains, about 10 million of which were shared by at least two donors. A nearest-neighbor algorithm error-corrected the raw reads and collapsed the reads into unique sequences, merging closely related sequences to remove PCR and sequencing errors. Alignment of CDR3 sequences to IMGT reference sequences was used to assign V, D and J gene segments. For a sequence to be retained, a match of at least six nucleotides was required to both a V gene segment and a J gene segment. Rearrangements were classified as productive when the CDR3 lacked stop codons and remained in frame with V and J, and all other rearrangements were classified as non-productive. Following IMGT convention, CDR3 was defined as the stretch from the second conserved V-encoded cysteine up to the conserved J-encoded phenylalanine. The earlier analysis of 550 to 650 of the donors excluded any sequence lacking an unambiguous match to a single V gene segment. An earlier analysis of a few hundred of the donors classified V segments as functional when productive rearrangements were above 56.7% and as segregating when the standard deviation between donors was above 5%. A statistical classification framework was built for diagnosing cytomegalovirus status from the catalog of TCR beta chain sequences. V and J gene assignment, in a later analysis, came from comparing TCR nucleotide sequences with IMGT/GENE-DB human TR gene sequences. Using the TCRdist pipeline, a later analysis assigned CDR3 sequences along with most-parsimonious VDJ recombination scenarios. In a later analysis, each TCR beta chain was defined by its CDR3 amino acid sequence together with its V-gene family, and reads lacking a unique V-gene family were excluded. In a later analysis, around 600 highly shared, low-generation-probability nucleotide sequences were removed to address suspected cross-contamination and a sequencing artifact. In a later analysis, a clonal expansion index was calculated for each public chain from normalized within-repertoire ranks of inferred template counts. In a later analysis, generation probabilities were computed with a VDJ recombination model fitted to out-of-frame rearrangements, and the resulting probabilities were checked against IGoR. A later analysis scored TCR-TCR, TCR-HLA and TCR-CMV co-occurrence with hypergeometric tests, applying a repertoire-size bias correction to TCR pairs. To estimate false discovery rates, a later analysis permuted the HLA or CMV assignments 20 times. In a later analysis, co-occurring TCRs were grouped with DBSCAN, and TCRdist sequence similarity was added when clustering was performed within HLA-allele-positive subsets. For co-occurrence clustering, repertoires with fewer than 30,000 or more than 120,000 public chains were excluded, along with five repertoires with anomalous nucleotide sharing. TCRdb took this table from immuneACCESS and kept in-frame rearrangements with V and J called. Such tables lack part of the clones; where checked against another copy, unresolved V genes explain under half of the gap, and the rest is unexplained. D and trimming come from the DNA, and the V and J calls and clone size come from that table. Recorded for this sample are roughly 150,000 clones; 70% to 80% of them occurred a single time. The ten top clones hold more than 2% of the sample.

The cohort consisted of more than 650 healthy bone marrow donors. At the time of sampling, every cohort member was nominally healthy, though immune exposures that went unrecorded were likely present. The donor was CMV seropositive and was included in the group of about 290 seropositive cohort members. Each donor provided a peripheral blood sample, and peripheral blood mononuclear cells were used for TCR beta sequencing. The Qiagen DNeasy Blood Extraction Kit was used to extract genomic DNA from the blood cell samples. The sequenced sample was PBMCs. The V and J segments used are TRBV6-5 and TRBJ1-4, with no reliable assignment of the D segment. This clonotype originated in a man aged 45-65 years in good health and CMV-seropositive. Here the CDR3 is given as CASSITPNEKLFF. The DNA reads as follows: TGTGCCAGCAGTATCACACCGAATGAAAAACTGTTTTTT.